Detailed here is one T cell receptor (beta chain). The authors' processing: Nucleated cell counts were estimated from reference gene primer amplification. Produced via immunoSEQ multiplex PCR; TCRdb's table is partial and in-frame only. V and J calls and clone size are those listed in that table; D and trimming were worked out from the DNA. The sample shows about 77,000 clones, less than 85% of them seen only once. The ends were cut back, 0 bases at V and 9 bases at J, with 10 bases in the middle. This CDR3 is built from 14 residues. Germline V CDR1 and CDR2: SGHDT, YYEEEE. The data are from a study of blood T cell repertoires in COVID-19. Overall study context: Italy, Spain and the United States were the sources of the convalescent and acute COVID-19 samples. From T cells, B-cell-depleted T cells, or PBMCs came the material, which was cDNA or gDNA.

The J gene is TRBJ1-6, the V gene TRBV5-6, with a tentative D call TRBD1 (6 bases). The sample consisted of peripheral blood. This TCR came from a man aged 65 to 79 with active or convalescent COVID-19. The CDR3 nucleotides are TGTGCCAGCAGCTTGGTCACAGGGCGTTCACCCCTCCACTTT. This codes for CASSLVTGRSPLHF.